This passage covers 27 T cell receptor beta chains from one sample sequenced in a study of T-cell memory formation after mild COVID-19. Using its own MiXCR run on the 5' RACE reads, TCRdb lists one record per CDR3 protein. The profile covers 300,000 or so distinct CDR3 sequences, with around 15% appearing a single time and around 23% taken by the ten largest. Sequenced material: PBMCs or a T cell subset sorted from them (not recorded which). The receptors here all came from a man aged 18 to 35 who had mild COVID-19 (a few samples of this study predate the infection). Cell type and time point are not known.

This clonotype was picked up a small number of times. The chain employs TRBV20-1 and TRBJ2-1; the D gene is possibly TRBD2 (8 bases). The CDR3 length is 13 residues. The V gene lost 3 bases and the J gene lost 9 bases, with 15 bases spanning the gap. The germline V gene encodes CDR1 DFQATT and CDR2 SNEGSKA (reference sequence). The CDR3 DNA reads as TGCAGTGCTAGGGGACTAGAGGGGGCTGAGCAGTTCTTC. Its protein is CSARGLEGAEQFF.

This clonotype was observed many times. The J gene is TRBJ2-2, the V gene TRBV5-1; possibly TRBD1 for D (5 bases). The V and J ends lost 0 bases and 5 bases respectively, with 11 bases between them. This CDR3 has 15 residues. Germline loops: CDR1 SGHRS, CDR2 YFSETQ. CDR3 in amino acids: CASSLVAGLTGELFF. CDR3 nucleotides: TGCGCCAGCAGCTTGGTGGCAGGGCTTACCGGGGAGCTGTTTTTT.

This clonotype has a handful of counts. V usage is TRBV30 and J usage is TRBJ2-2, with D hard to call. Trimming cost V 4 bases and J 3 bases, with 3 bases left between them. Germline CDR1 and CDR2: GTSNPN and SVGIG (reference sequence). The CDR3 runs 11 residues. The CDR3 sequence is CAWKDTGELFF. The CDR3 DNA is TGTGCCTGGAAAGACACCGGGGAGCTGTTTTTT.

The chain has TRBV28 and TRBJ2-1; 10 nucleotides match TRBD1. Germline V lookup: CDR1 MDHEN, CDR2 SYDVKM. The CDR3 is 14 residues long. Trimming cost V 0 bases and J 8 bases; bases outside gene matches: 1. The CDR3 coding sequence is TGTGCCAGCAGTTTATGGGGGACAGGGGATGAGCAGTTCTTC. It translates to CASSLWGTGDEQFF.

The CDR3 is CASSSQQGRGTEAFF. As DNA, the CDR3 is TGCGCCAGCAGCTCACAACAGGGCCGTGGGACTGAAGCTTTCTTT. This sequence joins TRBV5-1 and TRBJ1-1; maybe TRBD1 (6 bases). Trimming took 3 bases from V and 5 from J, leaving 17 bases between them. Germline CDR1 is SGHRS and CDR2 is YFSETQ. The CDR3 sequence is 15 residues long.

The chain is built from TRBV29-1 and TRBJ1-5; D might be TRBD1 (6 bases). There are 12 residues in the CDR3. V was cut by 4 bases and J by 6 bases, with 10 bases left in between. Germline CDR1 and CDR2: SQVTM and ANQGSEA. CDR3 bases: TGCAGCGTTGCAGGGGAGGGTCAGCCCCAGCATTTT. Translation gives CSVAGEGQPQHF.

This clonotype was counted between two and nine times. This sequence joins TRBV4-1 and TRBJ1-2, with a weak D call TRBD1 (6 bases). The CDR3 runs to 14 residues. Between the trimmed V and J ends, which lost 4 bases and 5 bases, there was a span of 14 bases. The V gene's germline CDR1 is MGHRA and CDR2 YSYEKL. Written as DNA, the CDR3 is TGCGCCAGCAGCCTCGAGGGGGTCGGATATGGCTACACCTTC. Residues: CASSLEGVGYGYTF.

This clonotype was detected ten times or more. The rearrangement joins TRBV6-6 to TRBJ2-3, with 8 positions matching TRBD2. Losses at the gene ends were 6 bases for V and 4 bases for J; bases not matched to a gene: 6. This CDR3 is 14 amino acids long. CDR1 is MNHNY, CDR2 SVGAGI, per germline (reference sequence). CDR3 protein: CASRSSGGADTQYF. CDR3 DNA sequence: TGTGCCAGCAGAAGTTCGGGGGGGGCAGATACGCAGTATTTT.

This clonotype was counted only a few times. The chain carries TRBV19 and TRBJ1-2; TRBD1 agrees at 10 bases. Germline V lookup: CDR1 LNHDA, CDR2 SQIVND (reference sequence). This CDR3 comprises 14 residues. The V gene end was trimmed by 4 bases and the J gene end by 2 bases; junction bases not matched to a gene: 1. CDR3 loop: CASSTDRGNYGYTF. DNA of the CDR3: TGTGCCAGTAGTACGGACAGGGGGAACTATGGCTACACCTTC.

V is TRBV27 and J is TRBJ2-6; 7 nucleotides agree with TRBD1. Germline CDR1 is MNHEY and CDR2 is SMNVEV (reference sequence). Losses at the gene ends were 6 bases for V and 4 bases for J; bases not matched to a gene: 6. The CDR3 extends over 15 amino acids. Written as DNA, the CDR3 is TGTGCCAGCAGGGAACAGGGGTCAGGGGCCAACGTCCTGACTTTC. Amino acid sequence: CASREQGSGANVLTF. Complete variable domain (other parts from reference TRBV27 and TRBJ2-6): EAQVTQNPRYLITVTGKKLTVTCSQNMNHEYMSWYRQDPGLGLRQIYYSMNVEVTDKGDVPEGYKVSRKEKRNFPLILESPSPNQTSLYFCASREQGSGANVLTFGAGSRLTVL.

This clonotype was detected ten times or more. The gene calls are TRBV7-2 and TRBJ2-5, with TRBD1 as a possible D gene (6 bases). Germline assignment: CDR1 SGHTA and CDR2 FQGNSA. Trimming pared 1 base from V and 2 bases from J, leaving 8 bases between. The CDR3 totals 14 residues. Here the CDR3 DNA reads TGTGCCAGCAGCTTAGACAGGGAGCAAGAGACCCAGTACTTC. Translation: CASSLDREQETQYF.

V and J are TRBV5-4 and TRBJ2-2; D is possibly TRBD1 or TRBD2 (6 bases each). Trimming shortened V by 4 bases and J by 5 bases, and 15 bases separated the two germline ends. CDR1 and CDR2 from the germline V gene are SGHNT and YYREEE (reference sequence). This CDR3 has 15 amino acids. CDR3 bases: TGTGCCAGCAGCCACCGAGAGGGGGGAACCGGGGAGCTGTTTTTT. Translation gives CASSHREGGTGELFF.

The chain joins TRBV4-3 to TRBJ1-2; tentatively, D is TRBD1 (5 bases). Trimming left V 5 bases short and J 4 bases short, with 11 bases between. Germline loops: CDR1 LGHNA, CDR2 YSLEER. CDR3 length: 13 residues. CDR3 sequence reads: CASSYRKSYGYTF. The CDR3 DNA follows: TGCGCCAGCAGCTACAGGAAATCCTATGGCTACACCTTC.

This clonotype was recorded a few times. This rearrangement joins TRBV23-1 to TRBJ2-5, with 7 bases fitting TRBD1. TRBV23-1 is reported as an ORF; its role is uncertain. This CDR3 has 18 amino acids. V was pared by 7 bases and J by 0 bases, with 17 bases of the junction left unmatched. The CDR3 here is CASTPLHRDRLNQETQYF. The DNA for the CDR3 is TGCGCCAGCACCCCTCTGCACCGGGACAGACTTAACCAAGAGACCCAGTACTTC.

The V gene is TRBV3-1, the J gene TRBJ2-7; TRBD2 is a possible D gene (6 bases). CDR1 LGHDT and CDR2 YNNKEL come from the germline V gene (reference sequence). This CDR3 has 14 residues. The V gene lost 1 base and the J gene lost 1 base, with 8 bases spanning the gap. CDR3 residues: CASSQGLGSYEQYF. Here the CDR3 DNA reads TGTGCCAGCAGCCAAGGACTAGGGTCCTACGAGCAGTACTTC.

This clonotype turned up a few times. Mismatch with germline at one junction end may stem from a read error. The J gene is TRBJ2-7, the V gene TRBV7-9; TRBD1 might be the D (6 bases). CDR1 is SEHNR, CDR2 FQNEAQ, per germline (reference sequence). The CDR3 has 14 residues. The CDR3: CASTLEGGPYEQHF. CDR3 DNA sequence: TGTGCCAGCACCTTGGAAGGGGGTCCCTACGAGCAGCACTTC.

CDR3 in amino acids: CASSQGTSGSSTDTQYF. The DNA for the CDR3 is TGTGCCAGCAGCCAAGGGACTAGCGGGAGCAGCACAGATACGCAGTATTTT. The chain uses TRBV4-2 and TRBJ2-3; 13 nucleotides line up with TRBD2. Trimming at V came to 1 base and at J to 0 bases, leaving 1 base not matched to a gene. CDR3 length: 17 residues. Germline CDR1 LGHNA, CDR2 YNFKEQ.

The chain combines TRBV3-1 with TRBJ2-4, with TRBD2 matching 10 bases. The length of the CDR3 is 15 residues. Germline V gene data show CDR1 as LGHDT and CDR2 as YNNKEL (reference sequence). V lost 3 bases and J lost 7; bases outside the gene matches: 6. For the CDR3, the DNA is TGTGCCAGCAGCCAGGCTAGCGGGGGATTGAACATTCAGTACTTC. Protein product: CASSQASGGLNIQYF.

Many counts were recorded for this clonotype. This chain joins TRBV3-1 and TRBJ2-4; 9 bases are shared with TRBD1. The length of the CDR3 is 15 residues. Germline trimming cut 0 bases from V and 6 bases from J; bases unmatched to any gene: 3. CDR1 LGHDT and CDR2 YNNKEL come from the germline V gene (reference sequence). CDR3 coding DNA: TGTGCCAGCAGCCAAGATATGGGACAGGGAAACATTCAGTACTTC. Translated, it gives CASSQDMGQGNIQYF.

This clonotype turned up a few times. DNA of the CDR3: TGCGCCAGCAGCTCGAGGGGGGACAGCACAGATACGCAGTATTTT. As protein: CASSSRGDSTDTQYF. This rearrangement joins TRBV5-1 to TRBJ2-3, with D perhaps being TRBD1 or TRBD2 (6 bases each). The V end lost 3 bases, the J end lost 0 bases, and 11 bases lay between the germline ends. Germline V lookup: CDR1 SGHRS, CDR2 YFSETQ. The CDR3 sequence is 15 residues long.

This clonotype was counted a few times. This chain links TRBV9 with TRBJ2-3, with D uncertain. Trimming removed 4 bases at V and 0 bases at J, with 9 bases between. Looked up from germline, CDR1 is SGDLS and CDR2 is YYNGEE. CDR3 length: 14 residues. The CDR3 sequence: CASSSDLSTDTQYF. CDR3 nucleotides: TGTGCCAGCAGCTCCGACCTTAGCACAGATACGCAGTATTTT.

V usage is TRBV6-2 or TRBV6-3 and J usage is TRBJ2-7; no clear D. The CDR3 sequence is 15 residues long. Trimming left V 9 bases short and J 0 bases short, with 18 bases between. Looked up from germline, CDR1 is MNHEY and CDR2 is SVGEGT. The CDR3 loop reads CASSSGFESSYEQYV. The CDR3 bases are TGTGCCAGTTCGTCGGGCTTCGAAAGCTCCTACGAGCAGTACGTC.

This clonotype was observed many times. This rearrangement joins TRBV5-6 to TRBJ1-6, with D unclear. The CDR3 length is 14 residues. CDR1 is SGHDT, CDR2 YYEEEE, per germline. The V end was cut by 2 bases, the J end by 7 bases, with 10 bases between. DNA for the CDR3: TGTGCCAGCAGCTTCGCGGTTTGGAATTCACCCCTCCACTTT. As protein: CASSFAVWNSPLHF. Based on the CDR3 plus reference TRBV5-6 and TRBJ1-6, the full variable domain is DAGVTQSPTHLIKTRGQQVTLRCSPKSGHDTVSWYQQALGQGPQFIFQYYEEEERQRGNFPDRFSGHQFPNYSSELNVNALLLGDSALYLCASSFAVWNSPLHFGNGTRLTVT.

This clonotype has a handful of counts. The chain joins TRBV5-1 to TRBJ1-2; weak D call: TRBD1 (5 bases). Germline V lookup: CDR1 SGHRS, CDR2 YFSETQ. The CDR3 runs to 13 residues. V was shortened by 0 bases and J by 3 bases, with 6 bases between the two germline ends. This CDR3 reads CASSLVGHYGYTF. The CDR3 DNA sequence: TGCGCCAGCAGCTTGGTGGGGCACTATGGCTACACCTTC.

In its sample, this clonotype was seen a few times. V gene TRBV4-3 combines with J gene TRBJ2-5, with 9 bases aligning to TRBD2. This CDR3 contains 13 residues. V shed 6 bases and J 6 bases; nucleotides not matched to a gene: 5. Germline V gene data show CDR1 as LGHNA and CDR2 as YSLEER. CDR3 protein: CASSLTSGQTQYF. The CDR3 bases are TGCGCCAGCAGTCTTACTAGCGGGCAGACCCAGTACTTC.

CDR3 bases: TGCAGCGTTGACAGGGCTTGGGAGACCCAGTACTTC. Translated: CSVDRAWETQYF. The chain joins TRBV29-1 to TRBJ2-5, with D possibly TRBD1 on 5 matching bases. Trimming left V 3 bases short and J 5 bases short, with 10 bases between. This CDR3 spans 12 amino acids. The germline gives CDR1 SQVTM, CDR2 ANQGSEA.

This clonotype has a handful of counts. The chain carries TRBV7-9 and TRBJ2-7; tentative D call: TRBD1 (5 bases). This CDR3 region has 12 residues. V lost 6 bases and J lost 6, with 12 bases in between. Germline V CDR1 and CDR2: SEHNR, FQNEAQ (reference sequence). CDR3 in DNA: TGTGCCAGCAGTCAAAGACAGACCGAGCAGTACTTC. Encoded protein: CASSQRQTEQYF.